The 14 T cell receptor beta chains listed next were all sequenced from one sample in a study of blood T cells in healthy people across ages. The second PCR ran about 6 to 12 cycles with a sample-barcoded 5' primer and J-beta primers. Each CDR3 protein gets one entry after TCRdb re-called the 5' RACE reads with MiXCR. The table lists around 780,000 distinct CDR3 sequences, 45% to 70% of them singletons. Specimen: blood. Receptor source: a man aged 40-55 years in good health.

The table lists this clonotype with a few counts. The rearrangement links TRBV6-4 to TRBJ2-7; D not certain. The germline V gene encodes CDR1 MRHNA and CDR2 SNTAGT. Trimming took off 2 bases at V and 6 bases at J, with 11 bases between the two ends. The CDR3 loop spans 13 amino acids. In DNA form, the CDR3 reads TGTGCCAGCAGTGACAGTGCGACCGGCGAGCAGTACTTC. Translated, it gives CASSDSATGEQYF.

The V and J genes are TRBV20-1 and TRBJ1-4; 7 bases match TRBD1. V was clipped by 4 bases and J by 6 bases; unmatched bases: 5. Germline CDR1 is DFQATT and CDR2 is SNEGSKA (reference sequence). CDR3 length: 13 amino acids. The CDR3 loop is CSATGQTYEKLFF. In DNA, the CDR3 is TGCAGTGCTACGGGACAGACTTATGAAAAACTGTTTTTT.

This chain uses TRBV27 with TRBJ2-1, with D hard to call. Germline V gene data show CDR1 as MNHEY and CDR2 as SMNVEV (reference sequence). This CDR3 has 14 residues. The V end lost 3 bases, the J end lost 3 bases, and 9 bases lay between the germline ends. In DNA, the CDR3 is TGTGCCAGCAGTTTTACCCCCATCTACAATGAGCAGTTCTTC. Protein sequence: CASSFTPIYNEQFF.

The V and J genes are TRBV5-5 and TRBJ2-7; D unclear. The CDR3 length is 13 residues. Trimming stripped 4 bases from V and 6 bases from J, with 14 bases between. Germline assignment: CDR1 SGHKS and CDR2 YYEKEE (reference sequence). The CDR3 DNA sequence: TGTGCCAGCAGCAATCTGCGACAAGCCGAGCAGTACTTC. Translation: CASSNLRQAEQYF.

The count of this clonotype is one. Mismatch with germline at one junction end may stem from a read error. The chain combines TRBV7-9 with TRBJ2-5, with 12 bases that match TRBD1. The CDR3 contains 16 residues. Germline assignment: CDR1 SEHNR and CDR2 FQNEAQ (reference sequence). In DNA, the CDR3 is TGTGCCAGCAGCTTTGCCGGGACAGGGGGCCGGAAGACCCTGTACTTC. Translation: CASSFAGTGGRKTLYF.

This chain connects TRBV29-1 to TRBJ2-7; the D gene is possibly TRBD2 (6 bases). Germline values: CDR1 SQVTM, CDR2 ANQGSEA. Trimming cost V 4 bases and J 3 bases, with 16 bases left between them. This CDR3 spans 14 amino acids. The CDR3 DNA is TGCAGCGTTGTCGGCGGGGCCACAAACTACGAGCAGTACTTC. It yields the protein CSVVGGATNYEQYF.

This clonotype was seen only a few times. CDR3 sequence: CSGRRNEQFF. The CDR3 DNA reads TGCAGCGGTCGACGGAATGAGCAGTTCTTC. The chain joins TRBV29-1 to TRBJ2-1; D uncertain. CDR3 length: 10 amino acids. The germline gives CDR1 SQVTM, CDR2 ANQGSEA. V lost 7 bases and J 7 bases, leaving 8 bases between the germline ends.

CDR3: CAISEALGPSTDTQYF. CDR3 bases: TGTGCCATCAGTGAGGCGCTGGGGCCTAGCACAGATACGCAGTATTTT. J is TRBJ2-3 and V is TRBV10-3; weak D call: TRBD1 (5 bases). This CDR3 is built from 16 residues. V was clipped by 2 bases and J by 0 bases, with 12 bases between them. CDR1 and CDR2 from the germline V gene are ENHRY and SYGVKD.

The chain combines TRBV10-3 with TRBJ2-1, with a weak D call TRBD1 (6 bases). V was trimmed by 5 bases and J by 6 bases, leaving 17 bases between them. The CDR3 sequence is 15 residues long. Germline-derived CDR1 and CDR2 are ENHRY and SYGVKD. The CDR3 region has the DNA TGTGCCATCAGTCAGGCCGACAGGACCTCCAATGAGCAGTTCTTC. Translating it yields CAISQADRTSNEQFF.

The V and J genes are TRBV29-1 and TRBJ2-5; D call uncertain. Germline lookup yields CDR1 SQVTM and CDR2 ANQGSEA. The CDR3 contains 12 residues. For the CDR3, the DNA is TGCAGTGCAGGCAAACCCCGGGAGACCCAGTACTTC. Protein: CSAGKPRETQYF.

This sequence joins TRBV29-1 and TRBJ2-1; unclear D gene. The V gene's germline CDR1 is SQVTM and CDR2 ANQGSEA. The germline V and J ends were trimmed by 7 bases and 6 bases, with 10 bases remaining between them. The CDR3 sequence is 11 residues long. The CDR3 nucleotides read TGCAGCGGTGATCCCCCCAATGAGCAGTTCTTC. Residues: CSGDPPNEQFF.

The rearrangement uses TRBV28 and TRBJ1-2; D remains unclear. Germline lookup yields CDR1 MDHEN and CDR2 SYDVKM. The V end lost 5 bases, the J end lost 7 bases, and 17 bases lay between the germline ends. The CDR3 has 14 residues. DNA of the CDR3: TGTGCCAGCAGTGCTGGAACCGGTAATAGTGGCTACACCTTC. It specifies CASSAGTGNSGYTF.

The rearrangement uses TRBV3-1 and TRBJ1-2; perhaps TRBD1 as D (5 bases). The ends were cut back, 3 bases at V and 9 bases at J, with 11 bases in the middle. The CDR3 length is 12 residues. Germline lookup yields CDR1 LGHDT and CDR2 YNNKEL (reference sequence). CDR3 protein: CASSQGTDRYTF. The CDR3, as DNA: TGTGCCAGCAGCCAGGGGACCGACCGCTACACCTTC.

The chain uses TRBV29-1 and TRBJ2-7, with D unresolved. The CDR3 length is 12 residues. Germline V gene data show CDR1 as SQVTM and CDR2 as ANQGSEA. V was clipped by 3 bases and J by 7 bases, with 13 bases between them. This chain's CDR3 is CSVDAGYNEQYF. The DNA for the CDR3 is TGCAGCGTTGACGCTGGCTACAATGAGCAGTACTTC.